Following are 2 T cell receptor beta chains from one sample sequenced in a study of blood T cells in healthy people across ages. The second PCR ran roughly 6 to 11 cycles with a sample-barcoded 5' primer and J-beta primers. A single record per CDR3 protein comes from TCRdb applying MiXCR to the 5' RACE reads. The data contain about 280,000 distinct CDR3 sequences, roughly a quarter of them singletons. Sequenced input: blood. The receptor source for this set is a woman in her sixties or seventies in good health.

At least ten counts were recorded for this clonotype. CDR3 loop: CASSAIGGSKNIQYF. The CDR3 nucleotides are TGTGCCAGCAGCGCTATTGGGGGTTCCAAAAACATTCAGTACTTC. The chain employs TRBV7-2 and TRBJ2-4; D is tentatively TRBD1 or TRBD2 (5 bases each). This CDR3 comprises 15 residues. Trimming removed 5 bases from V and 2 bases from J, with 13 bases in between. Germline V gene lookup returns CDR1 SGHTA and CDR2 FQGNSA. Full variable domain (missing parts from reference TRBV7-2 and TRBJ2-4): GAGVSQSPSNKVTEKGKDVELRCDPISGHTALYWYRQSLGQGLEFLIYFQGNSAPDKSGLPSDRFSAERTGGSVSTLTIQRTQQEDSAVYLCASSAIGGSKNIQYFGAGTRLSVL.

The chain recombines TRBV6-6 with TRBJ1-1; D gene uncertain. CDR3 length: 18 amino acids. CDR1 is MNHNY, CDR2 SVGAGI, per germline (reference sequence). V lost 2 bases, J lost 2 bases, and 21 bases lay in between. CDR3 protein: CASSYPPMLRSPNTEAFF. The CDR3 coding sequence is TGTGCCAGCAGTTACCCGCCCATGCTAAGGAGTCCCAACACTGAAGCTTTCTTT.